Listed here are 29 T cell receptor beta chains from one sample, sequenced in a study of OX40 agonist ivuxolimab in advanced cancers. Clones were sequenced by immunoSEQ multiplex PCR, and TCRdb holds only the in-frame ones, with some missing. Found here are 50,000 to 70,000 clones, under 90% of them singletons; the top ten hold over 2%. Sequenced here: CD4+ or CD8+ T cells sorted from blood, sampled in a trial of the OX40 agonist ivuxolimab. Receptors originate from an adult with an advanced solid tumor such as melanoma, head and neck, liver or kidney cancer.

This clone showed up just once. This chain connects TRBV5-5 to TRBJ2-1; D gene unclear. Germline assignment: CDR1 SGHKS and CDR2 YYEKEE (reference sequence). V was cut by 4 bases and J by 8 bases, with 10 bases left in between. CDR3 length: 12 residues. This chain's CDR3 is CASSLTQHEQFF. CDR3 bases: TGTGCCAGCAGCCTAACTCAGCATGAGCAGTTCTTC.

This rearrangement joins TRBV2 to TRBJ2-2, with 11 bases lining up with TRBD2. The CDR3 has 14 amino acids. With 7 bases clipped from V and 7 bases from J, the junction kept 5 bases outside the gene matches. CDR1 and CDR2 from the germline V gene are SNHLY and FYNNEI. The CDR3: CASIVTSGSGELFF. CDR3 bases: TGTGCCAGCATTGTTACTAGCGGGAGCGGGGAGCTGTTTTTT. Using reference TRBV2 and TRBJ2-2 for the parts outside the CDR3, the full variable domain is EPEVTQTPSHQVTQMGQEVILRCVPISNHLYFYWYRQILGQKVEFLVSFYNNEISEKSEIFDDQFSVERPDGSNFTLKIRSTKLEDSAMYFCASIVTSGSGELFFGEGSRLTVL.

V usage is TRBV10-1 and J usage is TRBJ2-7, with TRBD2 as a possible D gene (6 bases). Looked up from germline, CDR1 is WNHNN and CDR2 is SYGVQD (reference sequence). The CDR3 is 13 residues long. Trimming removed 8 bases from V and 6 bases from J, with 17 bases in between. CDR3 DNA: TGCGCCAGCGAGTCGACAGCGGGCGGCGAGCAGTACTTC. Translation: CASESTAGGEQYF.

The chain uses TRBV20-1 and TRBJ2-7; D gene uncertain. V was shortened by 4 bases and J by 9 bases, with 13 bases between the two germline ends. The CDR3 is 11 residues long. Germline lookup yields CDR1 DFQATT and CDR2 SNEGSKA (reference sequence). The CDR3 bases are TGCAGTGCTACAGATCTACGAGGGCAGTACTTC. Translation gives CSATDLRGQYF.

The V gene is TRBV2, the J gene TRBJ2-2; D unclear. Between the trimmed V and J ends, which lost 8 bases and 0 bases, there was a span of 10 bases. This CDR3 region has 14 residues. Germline loops: CDR1 SNHLY, CDR2 FYNNEI. CDR3 sequence reads: CASSYRTNTGELFF. The DNA for the CDR3 is TGTGCCAGCTCTTATCGTACGAACACCGGGGAGCTGTTTTTT. Based on the CDR3 plus reference TRBV2 and TRBJ2-2, the full variable domain is EPEVTQTPSHQVTQMGQEVILRCVPISNHLYFYWYRQILGQKVEFLVSFYNNEISEKSEIFDDQFSVERPDGSNFTLKIRSTKLEDSAMYFCASSYRTNTGELFFGEGSRLTVL.

The rearrangement joins TRBV2 to TRBJ1-6; D gene unclear. The CDR3 consists of 13 residues. V lost 3 bases, J lost 7 bases, and 7 bases lay in between. Germline V CDR1 and CDR2: SNHLY, FYNNEI. CDR3 sequence: CASSDQTNSPLHF. The CDR3 DNA reads as TGTGCCAGCAGTGACCAGACCAATTCACCCCTCCACTTT.

The chain links TRBV28 to TRBJ1-3, with no clear D. Germline-derived CDR1 and CDR2 are MDHEN and SYDVKM. The V end was cut by 5 bases, the J end by 4 bases, with 12 bases between. This CDR3 spans 14 amino acids. CDR3 sequence reads: CASSLPGRGNTIYF. In DNA form, the CDR3 reads TGTGCCAGCAGTCTCCCTGGCAGGGGAAACACCATATATTTT.

The chain employs TRBV15 and TRBJ2-3; TRBD2 agrees at 7 bases. CDR3 length: 14 amino acids. Per germline, CDR1 LNHNV and CDR2 YYDKDF (reference sequence). V was pared by 3 bases and J by 1 base, with 1 base of the junction left unmatched. The CDR3 DNA reads TGTGCCACCAGCAGCGCGGGGGGCACAGATACGCAGTATTTT. Translated, it gives CATSSAGGTDTQYF.

Only one count was recorded for this clone. This chain uses TRBV11-2 with TRBJ2-5; TRBD2 agrees at 7 bases. CDR1 SGHAT and CDR2 FQNNGV come from the germline V gene. This CDR3 spans 15 amino acids. The trim removed 0 bases at V and 5 bases at J, leaving 6 bases unmatched. The CDR3 coding sequence is TGTGCCAGCAGCTTAGATGTGGGGGGGAGGGAGACCCAGTACTTC. This encodes CASSLDVGGRETQYF.

V usage is TRBV14 and J usage is TRBJ2-1; a possible D gene is TRBD2 (6 bases). CDR3 length: 12 residues. Germline V gene lookup returns CDR1 SGHDN and CDR2 FVKESK. The V end lost 1 base, the J end lost 9 bases, and 7 bases lay between the germline ends. The CDR3 coding sequence is TGTGCCAGCAGCCAAGGGGGACTTGAGCAGTTCTTC. This encodes CASSQGGLEQFF.

The rearrangement links TRBV5-1 to TRBJ1-3; D remains ambiguous. Between the trimmed V and J ends, which lost 4 bases and 0 bases, there was a span of 11 bases. Germline V CDR1 and CDR2: SGHRS, YFSETQ. The CDR3 extends over 15 amino acids. CDR3 DNA sequence: TGCGCCAGCAGCGAATCGCAGGTCTCTGGAAACACCATATATTTT. It specifies CASSESQVSGNTIYF.

The chain links TRBV5-8 to TRBJ2-5; perhaps TRBD2 as D (6 bases). The CDR3 spans 15 residues. V lost 2 bases and J 4 bases, leaving 15 bases between the germline ends. Germline loops: CDR1 SGHTS, CDR2 YDEGEE. CDR3 sequence reads: CASSFSAGRSETQYF. The DNA for the CDR3 is TGTGCCAGCAGCTTTTCGGCAGGGAGGTCAGAGACCCAGTACTTC.

The rearrangement links TRBV6-5 to TRBJ1-6; D is unclear. The CDR3 spans 12 residues. V shed 7 bases and J shed 11 bases, with 12 bases lying between them. The germline V gene encodes CDR1 MNHEY and CDR2 SVGAGI. The CDR3 loop reads CASTAAAAPLHF. CDR3 DNA: TGTGCCAGCACGGCGGCGGCGGCACCCCTCCACTTT.

The chain employs TRBV19 and TRBJ2-1; 12 bases map to TRBD1. The V segment lost 7 bases and the J segment 9 bases; nucleotides outside the gene matches: 7. Germline V lookup: CDR1 LNHDA, CDR2 SQIVND (reference sequence). This CDR3 is 14 amino acids long. CDR3 protein: CASNRDRGHSEQFF. CDR3 DNA: TGTGCCAGTAATCGGGACAGGGGGCATAGTGAGCAGTTCTTC.

The chain uses TRBV29-1 and TRBJ2-5; D unclear. The V gene's germline CDR1 is SQVTM and CDR2 ANQGSEA. The CDR3 covers 11 residues. Trimming took off 7 bases at V and 0 bases at J, with 6 bases between the two ends. CDR3 DNA sequence: TGCAGCGCCAGGAACCAAGAGACCCAGTACTTC. This codes for CSARNQETQYF.

CDR3 nucleotides: TGTGCCTGGAGTGGAACGCCTAGCACAGATACGCAGTATTTT. The encoded protein is CAWSGTPSTDTQYF. The V gene is TRBV30, the J gene TRBJ2-3, with D unresolved. Trimming took off 1 base at V and 0 bases at J, with 8 bases between the two ends. Germline assignment: CDR1 GTSNPN and CDR2 SVGIG (reference sequence). This CDR3 is built from 14 residues.

This chain links TRBV5-4 with TRBJ1-1; possibly TRBD1 for D (6 bases). The CDR3 totals 15 residues. The germline V gene encodes CDR1 SGHNT and CDR2 YYREEE (reference sequence). V was trimmed by 0 bases and J by 5 bases, leaving 14 bases between them. The CDR3 reads CASSLAVGGTTEAFF. The CDR3 DNA sequence: TGTGCCAGCAGCTTGGCCGTTGGGGGCACGACTGAAGCTTTCTTT.

The chain combines TRBV6-5 with TRBJ2-2; TRBD2 matches 8 bases. Germline-derived CDR1 and CDR2 are MNHEY and SVGAGI. CDR3 length: 14 amino acids. The ends lost 6 bases at V and 5 bases at J; junction bases unmatched: 5. CDR3 DNA: TGTGCCAGCAGAAAAGCGGGAGATACCGGGGAGCTGTTTTTT. This translates into CASRKAGDTGELFF.

In DNA, the CDR3 is TGCGCCAGCAGCCAGGTCGGCAATCAGCCCCAGCATTTT. This translates into CASSQVGNQPQHF. The V and J genes are TRBV4-1 and TRBJ1-5; D gene ambiguous. V lost 3 bases, J lost 2 bases, and 5 bases lay in between. CDR1 is MGHRA, CDR2 YSYEKL, per germline. CDR3 size: 13 residues.

CDR3 protein: CASGLVPGQAKAFF. The CDR3 nucleotides are TGTGCTAGTGGTTTGGTCCCGGGACAGGCGAAAGCTTTCTTT. The genes are TRBV12-5 and TRBJ1-1; 8 nucleotides align to TRBD1. V lost 0 bases, J lost 9 bases, and 6 bases stayed unmatched. The CDR3 length is 14 residues. From germline, CDR1 is LGHNT and CDR2 FRNRAP.

Details on this clone: A junction boundary mismatches the germline segment, possibly from a read error. V usage is TRBV6-1 and J usage is TRBJ2-7, with D possibly TRBD1 on 5 matching bases. The CDR3 is 12 residues long. The V gene's germline CDR1 is MNHNS and CDR2 SASEGT. CDR3 sequence: CASSLTAYERYF. CDR3 DNA sequence: TGTGCCAGCAGTTTGACAGCGTACGAGCGGTACTTC.

V gene TRBV12-5 combines with J gene TRBJ2-1, with 10 bases lining up with TRBD1. V gave up 2 bases and J gave up 9 bases; unmatched junction bases: 1. CDR3 length: 13 residues. Germline CDR1 is LGHNT and CDR2 is FRNRAP. CDR3 residues: CASGLRQGAEQFF. The CDR3 DNA follows: TGTGCTAGTGGTTTGAGACAGGGGGCTGAGCAGTTCTTC.

CDR3 residues: CASSQQGPEAFF. CDR3 nucleotides: TGTGCCAGCAGCCAACAGGGGCCTGAAGCTTTCTTT. The genes are TRBV7-2 and TRBJ1-1; 7 bases are shared with TRBD1. After removal of 5 bases from V and 6 bases from J, the junction contained 3 bases not matched to a gene. Germline CDR1 SGHTA, CDR2 FQGNSA. The CDR3 loop spans 12 amino acids.

This chain links TRBV5-6 with TRBJ2-3; 7 bases are a match to TRBD2. From germline, CDR1 is SGHDT and CDR2 YYEEEE. V shed 3 bases, J shed 4 bases, and the junction held 5 bases outside the gene matches. This CDR3 has 14 residues. CDR3 in amino acids: CASSYRGGADTQYF. The CDR3 nucleotides read TGTGCCAGCAGCTATCGGGGAGGGGCAGATACGCAGTATTTT.

V is TRBV2 and J is TRBJ1-5; TRBD1 matches 7 bases. CDR3 length equals 16 residues. The junction had 3 bases not matched to a gene; V was cut back by 1 base and J by 0 bases. CDR1 is SNHLY, CDR2 FYNNEI, per germline. This CDR3 reads CASSEGGTVSNQPQHF. The CDR3 DNA reads as TGTGCCAGCAGTGAAGGCGGGACAGTTAGCAATCAGCCCCAGCATTTT.

V and J are TRBV27 and TRBJ2-2, with D unclear. The CDR3 contains 15 residues. CDR1 MNHEY and CDR2 SMNVEV come from the germline V gene (reference sequence). The germline V and J ends were trimmed by 0 bases and 4 bases, with 9 bases remaining between them. The CDR3 DNA reads TGTGCCAGCAGTTTATCTAGTCGGGTCACCGGGGAGCTGTTTTTT. It encodes CASSLSSRVTGELFF.

The rearrangement links TRBV28 to TRBJ1-2, with 10 bases that match TRBD1. With 6 bases clipped from V and 3 bases from J, the junction kept 19 bases outside the gene matches. Per the germline V gene, CDR1 is MDHEN and CDR2 is SYDVKM. The CDR3 runs 19 residues. The CDR3 sequence is CASRSVLQGLDRGDYGYTF. The CDR3 DNA sequence: TGTGCCAGCAGAAGTGTCCTTCAGGGTCTGGACAGGGGGGACTATGGCTACACCTTC.

The V gene is TRBV29-1, the J gene TRBJ2-7; 8 bases agree with TRBD1. The J segment lost 2 bases and the V segment lost 5 bases, leaving 2 bases of the junction unmatched. Germline CDR1 and CDR2: SQVTM and ANQGSEA. The CDR3 runs 12 residues. In nucleotides, the CDR3 is TGCAGCGTTCGGACAGGGACCTACGAGCAGTACTTC. Translation gives CSVRTGTYEQYF.

The genes are TRBV5-1 and TRBJ2-2; maybe TRBD1 (5 bases). CDR3 length equals 16 residues. Trimming took off 2 bases at V and 9 bases at J, with 20 bases between the two ends. Germline-derived CDR1 and CDR2 are SGHRS and YFSETQ. The CDR3: CASSFRAAPDGRELFF. CDR3 nucleotides: TGCGCCAGCAGCTTCAGGGCAGCTCCAGATGGCCGGGAGCTGTTTTTT.